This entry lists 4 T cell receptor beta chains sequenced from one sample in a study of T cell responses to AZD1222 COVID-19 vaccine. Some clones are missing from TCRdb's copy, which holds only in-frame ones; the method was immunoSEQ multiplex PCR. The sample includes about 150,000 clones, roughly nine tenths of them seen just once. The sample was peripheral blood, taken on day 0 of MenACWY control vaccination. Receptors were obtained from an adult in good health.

The CDR3 here is CASSVDGASSYNEQFF. The CDR3 nucleotides are TGTGCCAGCAGCGTAGATGGCGCGAGCTCCTACAATGAGCAGTTCTTC. The chain recombines TRBV9 with TRBJ2-1; D remains ambiguous. CDR3 length equals 16 residues. The V gene lost 0 bases and the J gene lost 0 bases, with 10 bases spanning the gap. Germline V CDR1 and CDR2: SGDLS, YYNGEE.

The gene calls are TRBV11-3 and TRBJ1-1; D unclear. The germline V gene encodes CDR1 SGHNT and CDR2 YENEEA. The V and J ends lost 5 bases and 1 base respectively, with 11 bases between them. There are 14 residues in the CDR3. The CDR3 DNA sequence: TGTGCCAGCAGCCCTAGTCTAGCGAACACTGAAGCTTTCTTT. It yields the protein CASSPSLANTEAFF.

The CDR3 region is CASSVGSTEAFF. The CDR3 DNA follows: TGTGCCAGCAGTGTAGGGAGTACTGAAGCTTTCTTT. V is TRBV2 and J is TRBJ1-1; no firm D call. The germline CDR1 and CDR2 sequences are SNHLY and FYNNEI. The CDR3 contains 12 residues. V lost 4 bases and J 5 bases, leaving 8 bases between the germline ends. The full variable domain, in which reference TRBV2 and TRBJ1-1 provide the parts outside the CDR3, is EPEVTQTPSHQVTQMGQEVILRCVPISNHLYFYWYRQILGQKVEFLVSFYNNEISEKSEIFDDQFSVERPDGSNFTLKIRSTKLEDSAMYFCASSVGSTEAFFGQGTRLTVV.

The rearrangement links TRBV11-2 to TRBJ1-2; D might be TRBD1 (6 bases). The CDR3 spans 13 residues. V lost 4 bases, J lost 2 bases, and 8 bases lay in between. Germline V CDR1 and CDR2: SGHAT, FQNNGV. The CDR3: CASSYRENYGYTF. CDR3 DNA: TGTGCCAGCAGCTACAGGGAAAACTATGGCTACACCTTC.